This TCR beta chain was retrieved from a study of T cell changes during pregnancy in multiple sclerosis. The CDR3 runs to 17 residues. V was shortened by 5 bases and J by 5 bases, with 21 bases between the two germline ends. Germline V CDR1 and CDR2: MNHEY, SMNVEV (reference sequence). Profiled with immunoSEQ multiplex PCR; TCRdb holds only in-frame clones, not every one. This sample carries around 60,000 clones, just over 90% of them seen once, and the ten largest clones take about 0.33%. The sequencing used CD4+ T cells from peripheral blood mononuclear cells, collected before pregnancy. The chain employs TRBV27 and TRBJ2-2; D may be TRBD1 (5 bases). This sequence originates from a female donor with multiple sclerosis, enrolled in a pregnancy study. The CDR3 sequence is CASSRPAHTQGTGELFF. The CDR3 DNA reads TGTGCCAGCAGTCGACCCGCCCACACCCAGGGAACCGGGGAGCTGTTTTTT.